These 18 T cell receptor beta chains were all obtained from the same sample, sequenced in a study of read filtering for tumor transcriptome and immune sequencing. This library used roughly 0.4 ug RNA and molecular barcoded adaptors spanning alpha/delta and beta/gamma chains. In TCRdb, the reads were re-called with MiXCR into one record per CDR3 protein. The data hold around 65,000 distinct CDR3 sequences, with roughly 20% observed a single time. The sequenced sample consisted of a population of CD138-negative cells sorted from bone marrow. These receptors were taken from a donor over 35 with multiple myeloma.

The chain is built from TRBV20-1 and TRBJ2-3; D is uncertain. The germline CDR1 and CDR2 sequences are DFQATT and SNEGSKA (reference sequence). The CDR3 is 14 residues long. The V and J ends lost 2 bases and 6 bases respectively, with 15 bases between them. Here the CDR3 reads CSARLTSVVDTQYF. The CDR3 DNA sequence: TGCAGTGCTAGACTGACATCCGTAGTGGATACGCAGTATTTT.

This clonotype occurred many times. An end of the junction differs from the germline gene, which may be a read error. The genes are TRBV2 and TRBJ2-5; D is uncertain. This CDR3 has 12 amino acids. The germline V gene has CDR1 SNHLY and CDR2 FYNNEI. CDR3 amino acids: CASSEGQKTQYF. CDR3 in DNA: TGTGCCAGCAGTGAGGGCCAAAAGACCCAGTACTTC.

This clonotype was observed at least ten times. The chain couples TRBV7-3 to TRBJ2-2; 8 bases align to TRBD1. Looked up from germline, CDR1 is SGHTA and CDR2 is FQGTGA. This CDR3 is built from 15 residues. With V trimmed by 5 bases and J by 4 bases, 6 bases remained unmatched. This CDR3 is CASSLGQGSTGELFF. The CDR3 region has the DNA TGTGCCAGCAGCCTAGGACAGGGTAGCACCGGGGAGCTGTTTTTT.

To note about this clonotype: At one end, the junction sequence differs from germline, possibly due to a read error. The chain is built from TRBV20-1 and TRBJ2-1; TRBD2 might be the D (5 bases). Per germline, CDR1 DFQATT and CDR2 SNEGSKA (reference sequence). The CDR3 is 15 amino acids. The CDR3 loop is CSARDPERTYNEQFF. Here the CDR3 DNA reads TGCAGTGCTAGAGATCCGGAACGGACTTACAACGAGCAGTTCTTC.

The V and J genes are TRBV6-2 or TRBV6-3 and TRBJ1-2, with D possibly TRBD1 on 5 matching bases. There are 14 residues in the CDR3. Trimming took off 6 bases at V and 4 bases at J, with 15 bases between the two ends. CDR1 and CDR2 (germline): MNHEY, SVGEGT. As DNA, the CDR3 is TGTGCCAGCAGCCGCGACAGTTTCCGCTATGGCTACACCTTC. Amino acid sequence: CASSRDSFRYGYTF.

As for this clonotype: A much larger clone lies a single base off, so this may be a read error. The chain carries TRBV19 and TRBJ2-5, with D possibly matching TRBD2 (5 bases). Trimming cost V 5 bases and J 4 bases, with 14 bases left between them. The germline CDR1 and CDR2 sequences are LNHDA and SQIVND (reference sequence). CDR3 length equals 14 residues. CDR3 region: CASSRGGIAETQYF. CDR3 nucleotide sequence: TGTGCCAGTAGTCGGGGTGGGATAGCAGAGACCCAGTACTTC. Full variable domain (remainder filled in from reference TRBV19 and TRBJ2-5): DGGITQSPKYLFRKEGQNVTLSCEQNLNHDAMYWYRQDPGQGLRLIYYSQIVNDFQKGDIAEGYSVSREKKESFPLTVTSAQKNPTAFYLCASSRGGIAETQYFGPGTRLLVL.

This clonotype showed up many times. The CDR3 sequence: CASSARVTDTQYF. The CDR3, as DNA: TGTGCCAGCAGCGCCCGTGTTACCGATACGCAGTATTTT. The V call is TRBV7-9, the J call TRBJ2-3; D is unresolved. Trimming took off 5 bases at V and 6 bases at J, with 12 bases between the two ends. Germline V gives CDR1 SEHNR, CDR2 FQNEAQ (reference sequence). This CDR3 comprises 13 residues.

The J gene is TRBJ2-1, the V gene TRBV30; TRBD2 matches 12 bases. The CDR3 is 14 residues long. The ends lost 4 bases at V and 4 bases at J; junction bases unmatched: 2. CDR1 is GTSNPN and CDR2 is SVGIG in the germline V gene (reference sequence). CDR3 sequence: CAWKLAGGYNEQFF. The CDR3 DNA reads as TGTGCCTGGAAACTAGCGGGGGGTTACAATGAGCAGTTCTTC.

This clonotype was detected ten times or more. The V gene is TRBV10-3, the J gene TRBJ1-1, with D hard to call. V was cut by 4 bases and J by 8 bases, with 14 bases left in between. The CDR3 consists of 13 residues. The germline V gene has CDR1 ENHRY and CDR2 SYGVKD. The CDR3 nucleotides read TGTGCCATCAGTGTCCCGGGAAAAGGAGAAGCTTTCTTT. This codes for CAISVPGKGEAFF.

Concerning this clonotype itself: Being one base from a much bigger clone, this may be a read error. The chain couples TRBV7-9 to TRBJ2-1, with unresolved D. This CDR3 is 13 amino acids long. Germline V gene lookup returns CDR1 SEHNR and CDR2 FQNEAQ (reference sequence). CDR3 amino acids: CPSSLDEYNEQFF. The CDR3, as DNA: TGTCCCAGCAGCTTAGACGAGTACAATGAGCAGTTCTTC.

At least ten counts were recorded for this clonotype. The chain has TRBV29-1 and TRBJ2-5, with D possibly matching TRBD1 (5 bases). The CDR3 length is 14 residues. The germline V and J ends were trimmed by 0 bases and 5 bases, with 13 bases remaining between them. Germline V gene sequence: CDR1 SQVTM, CDR2 ANQGSEA. This chain's CDR3 is CSVEDPGRVETQYF. CDR3 nucleotide sequence: TGCAGCGTTGAAGATCCCGGCAGGGTTGAGACCCAGTACTTC.

This clonotype rates as medium-sized. The CDR3 sequence is CASSQTGLRNNEQFF. The CDR3 nucleotides read TGTGCCAGCAGCCAAACCGGACTCCGCAACAATGAGCAGTTCTTC. V and J are TRBV3-2 and TRBJ2-1; the DNA was not used to check the table's D call, TRBD2. TRBV3-2 is classified as a pseudogene. The CDR3 has 15 amino acids.

This clonotype came up a few times. CDR3 region: CAISGEGMNTEAFF. CDR3 bases: TGTGCCATCAGTGGTGAGGGCATGAACACTGAAGCTTTCTTT. The chain recombines TRBV10-3 with TRBJ1-1; D is undetermined. CDR1 is ENHRY and CDR2 is SYGVKD in the germline V gene. V was shortened by 4 bases and J by 0 bases, with 9 bases between the two germline ends. There are 14 residues in the CDR3.

This rearrangement joins TRBV11-2 to TRBJ2-1; TRBD2 matches 8 bases. The CDR3 spans 15 residues. Germline lookup yields CDR1 SGHAT and CDR2 FQNNGV. V lost 2 bases to trimming and J lost 5 bases; unmatched junction nucleotides: 5. This CDR3 reads CASSLITSGNNEQFF. The CDR3 DNA follows: TGTGCCAGCAGCTTAATAACTAGCGGCAACAATGAGCAGTTCTTC.

The V gene is TRBV20-1, the J gene TRBJ1-1, with D possibly matching TRBD1 (6 bases). The CDR3 spans 14 residues. CDR1 and CDR2 from the germline V gene are DFQATT and SNEGSKA (reference sequence). Deletions cut 6 bases from V and 5 bases from J, with 19 bases between. CDR3 nucleotide sequence: TGCAGTGCAGGTACACAGGGAGTTGGAACTGAAGCTTTCTTT. This translates into CSAGTQGVGTEAFF.

This clonotype was picked up many times. The V call is TRBV7-9, the J call TRBJ2-3; D gene uncertain. The CDR3 loop spans 17 amino acids. Trimming stripped 4 bases from V and 2 bases from J, with 19 bases between. Germline CDR1 is SEHNR and CDR2 is FQNEAQ (reference sequence). The CDR3 DNA reads as TGTGCCAGCAGCTCATATCGACGGACGATTGCCACAGATACGCAGTATTTT. Amino acid sequence: CASSSYRRTIATDTQYF.

The chain couples TRBV10-2 to TRBJ2-3, with 10 bases aligning to TRBD2. V gave up 6 bases and J gave up 4 bases; unmatched junction bases: 4. Germline loops: CDR1 WSHSY, CDR2 SAAADI. CDR3 length: 14 residues. As DNA, the CDR3 is TGCGCCAGCAGGGCTAGCGGGGGATCAGATACGCAGTATTTT. Its translation: CASRASGGSDTQYF.

This chain joins TRBV2 and TRBJ1-3; D might be TRBD1 (5 bases). This CDR3 is 14 amino acids long. V lost 2 bases, J lost 4 bases, and 9 bases lay in between. CDR1 is SNHLY, CDR2 FYNNEI, per germline. The CDR3 DNA follows: TGTGCCAGCAGTGAACCAGGGAAGGGAAACACCATATATTTT. The encoded protein is CASSEPGKGNTIYF.